The 5 T cell receptor beta chains below were found in one sample sequenced in a study of blood T cell repertoires in COVID-19 (dated by TCRdb to about 2020). Library method: the immunoSEQ multiplex PCR assay. TCRdb mirrors the immuneACCESS table, restricted to in-frame sequences. Some clones are absent from its copies; in checked studies, under half trace to an unresolved V gene, and the reason for the others is unknown. For this sample there are approximately 200,000 clones; roughly four fifths appear just once. The ten biggest clones cover about 11% of the sample. What was sequenced was PBMCs or T cells enriched from blood (not recorded which). These receptors came from a man aged 40-50 years who had recovered from COVID-19.

The chain recombines TRBV13 with TRBJ2-7; 10 bases match TRBD2. With V trimmed by 6 bases and J by 2 bases, 7 bases remained unmatched. Germline V CDR1 and CDR2: PRHDT, FYEKMQ (reference sequence). This CDR3 has 15 residues. The chain's CDR3 is CASSFRTSGPYEQYV. CDR3 bases: TGTGCCAGCAGTTTTCGGACTAGCGGACCCTACGAGCAGTACGTC.

The chain employs TRBV7-3 and TRBJ1-6; 8 nucleotides line up with TRBD1. CDR1 is SGHTA and CDR2 is FQGTGA in the germline V gene. The CDR3 consists of 14 residues. With 2 bases clipped from V and 10 bases from J, the junction kept 4 bases outside the gene matches. DNA of the CDR3: TGTGCCAGCAGCTTAGACAGGGGACAATCACCCCTCCACTTT. It translates to CASSLDRGQSPLHF.

The chain employs TRBV9 and TRBJ2-7; D remains unclear. The CDR3 runs 16 residues. V dropped 0 bases and J dropped 0 bases, with 13 bases sitting between them. From germline, CDR1 is SGDLS and CDR2 YYNGEE. CDR3 sequence: CASSVGSAQSSYEQYF. CDR3 bases: TGTGCCAGCAGCGTAGGTAGTGCGCAAAGCTCCTACGAGCAGTACTTC.

V usage is TRBV7-9 and J usage is TRBJ1-2; TRBD1 matches 8 bases. V shed 11 bases, J shed 3 bases, and the junction held 17 bases outside the gene matches. Germline V gene sequence: CDR1 SEHNR, CDR2 FQNEAQ (reference sequence). This CDR3 has 16 residues. CDR3 loop: CACSGQVNGLDYGYTF. The CDR3 DNA sequence: TGTGCCTGTTCGGGACAGGTTAATGGATTGGACTATGGCTACACCTTC.

The J gene is TRBJ1-1, the V gene TRBV3-1 (or the pseudogene TRBV3-2); possibly TRBD1 for D (5 bases). Trimming removed 1 base at V and 0 bases at J, with 9 bases between. CDR1 is LGHDT, CDR2 YNNKEL, per germline (reference sequence). The CDR3 spans 15 residues. DNA for the CDR3: TGTGCCAGCAGCCAAGTTGGGGGGGTGAACACTGAAGCTTTCTTT. Translated: CASSQVGGVNTEAFF.